This TCR beta chain emerged from a study of T cells after yellow fever vaccination. Across the study: It was with CD3, CD45RA, CCR7 and CD95 that the EM, EMRA, CM and Tscm memory subsets were sorted.

5'RACE template switching generated TCR cDNA, adding a universal primer site and UMIs. In TCRdb, the 5' RACE reads were re-called with MiXCR into one record per CDR3 protein. Here the sample spans tens of thousands of distinct CDR3 sequences, about 5.5% being singletons. Germline V lookup: CDR1 LGHDT, CDR2 YNNKEL (reference sequence). This CDR3 has 15 residues. V lost 10 bases to trimming and J lost 4 bases, with 23 bases between them. The chain joins TRBV3-1 to TRBJ2-7; no firm D call. The source material was PBMCs, either bulk or a sorted T-cell subset (CD4+, CD8+, memory, or dextramer-sorted; not recorded which), sampled 15 days after the yellow fever booster vaccination. This TCR derives from a man aged 30-40 years who received the YFV17D yellow fever vaccine. The CDR3: CATCQDNRVRYEQYF. The CDR3 DNA reads as TGTGCCACCTGCCAAGATAATCGAGTAAGGTACGAGCAGTACTTC.